This TCR beta chain is from a study of Tregs in tolerant kidney transplant recipients. Sequenced by immunoSEQ multiplex PCR; TCRdb stores in-frame clones only, minus some. The sample has fewer than 95,000 clones; 93% are singletons. Points on this clone: No antigen is known for it.

Study-wide results and caveats: Tolerant patients' donor-specific Tregs expanded beyond overall Tregs, suggesting antigen-driven growth. This study did not directly address biological reproducibility. Changing PCR primers prevented nucleotide comparison between some patients' samples.

The nonmyeloablative bone marrow transplants came from related graft donors, with transient mixed chimerism. Thawed PBMCs were FACS-sorted into unstimulated CD4+CD25+CD127- regulatory T cells, CD4+CD25- non-regulatory cells, CD4 and CD8 cells. Germline values: CDR1 MNHNY, CDR2 SVGAGI (reference sequence). The CDR3 has 13 amino acids. V was cut by 2 bases and J by 5 bases, with 9 bases left in between. Sequenced material: CD4+ T cells from blood (PBMCs), taken 12 months after the transplant. V gene TRBV6-6 combines with J gene TRBJ1-1; D not certain. The receptor was isolated from a human patient who received a combined kidney and bone marrow transplant. Some T cells may be the graft donor's. In DNA form, the CDR3 reads TGTGCCAGCAGTTACCAAACGGGGACTGAAGCTTTCTTT. Translation: CASSYQTGTEAFF.